This T cell receptor (beta chain) appears in the sequencing data of a study of blood T cell repertoires in COVID-19. Study overall: The origin of the acute and convalescent COVID-19 samples was the United States, Italy and Spain.

In the authors' workflow: Cell counts per sample came from amplifying reference gene primers. Produced via immunoSEQ multiplex PCR; TCRdb's table is partial and in-frame only. V and J calls and clone size are given by that table; D and trimming were obtained from the DNA. The sample records fewer than 300,000 clones, 85% to 90% being singletons. This CDR3 contains 12 residues. Germline trimming cut 4 bases from V and 13 bases from J; bases unmatched to any gene: 12. Looked up from germline, CDR1 is GTSNPN and CDR2 is SVGIG (reference sequence). Material for sequencing was peripheral blood. The TCR sequence derives from a man aged 50-60 years with COVID-19, enrolled during active disease. This chain connects TRBV30 to TRBJ1-2, with 7 bases aligning to TRBD1. The CDR3 DNA reads as TGTGCCTGGATCGGGACAGCGGACGTAAGCACCTTC. Its translation is CAWIGTADVSTF.